The present T cell receptor (beta chain) was sequenced within a study of patients and donors after allogeneic stem cell transplantation. This clonotype showed up just a few times. TCRdb reprocessed the RT-PCR reads with MiXCR, giving one entry per CDR3 protein. In the table there are about 230,000 distinct CDR3 sequences, 13% to 15% of which are singletons. Losses at the gene ends were 2 bases for V and 6 bases for J; bases not matched to a gene: 10. Germline V gives CDR1 LGHDT, CDR2 YNNKEL (reference sequence). The CDR3 contains 17 residues. The V call is TRBV3-1, the J call TRBJ2-1, with 10 nucleotides matching TRBD1. The clonotype was recovered from a human donor who was either an allogeneic HSCT recipient or a stem cell or donor lymphocyte infusion donor (not recorded which). It is not recorded whose cells these are; they may come from a transplant donor. Sequences were obtained from blood, either unsorted or a sorted T cell fraction (not recorded which). The CDR3 loop reads CASSQLGTGVRVNEQFF. The CDR3, as DNA: TGTGCCAGCAGCCAACTAGGGACAGGGGTTAGAGTCAATGAGCAGTTCTTC.